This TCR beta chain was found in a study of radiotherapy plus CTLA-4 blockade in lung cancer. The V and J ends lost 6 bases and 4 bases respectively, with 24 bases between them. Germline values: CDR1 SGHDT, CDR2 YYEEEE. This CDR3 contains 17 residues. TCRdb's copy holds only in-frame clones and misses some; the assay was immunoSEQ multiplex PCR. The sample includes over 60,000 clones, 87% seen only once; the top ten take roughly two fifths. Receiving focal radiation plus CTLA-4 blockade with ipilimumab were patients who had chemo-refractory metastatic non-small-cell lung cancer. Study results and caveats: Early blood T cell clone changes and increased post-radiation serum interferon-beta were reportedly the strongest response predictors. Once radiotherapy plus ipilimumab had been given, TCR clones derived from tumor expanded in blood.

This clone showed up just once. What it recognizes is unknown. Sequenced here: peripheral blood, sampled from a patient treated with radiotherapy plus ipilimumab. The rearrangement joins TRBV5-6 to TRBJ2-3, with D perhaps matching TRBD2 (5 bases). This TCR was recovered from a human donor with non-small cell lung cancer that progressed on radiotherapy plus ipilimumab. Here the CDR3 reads CASNLLSTGILADTQYF. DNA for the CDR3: TGTGCCAGCAACCTCCTTTCTACGGGGATCTTGGCAGATACGCAGTATTTT.